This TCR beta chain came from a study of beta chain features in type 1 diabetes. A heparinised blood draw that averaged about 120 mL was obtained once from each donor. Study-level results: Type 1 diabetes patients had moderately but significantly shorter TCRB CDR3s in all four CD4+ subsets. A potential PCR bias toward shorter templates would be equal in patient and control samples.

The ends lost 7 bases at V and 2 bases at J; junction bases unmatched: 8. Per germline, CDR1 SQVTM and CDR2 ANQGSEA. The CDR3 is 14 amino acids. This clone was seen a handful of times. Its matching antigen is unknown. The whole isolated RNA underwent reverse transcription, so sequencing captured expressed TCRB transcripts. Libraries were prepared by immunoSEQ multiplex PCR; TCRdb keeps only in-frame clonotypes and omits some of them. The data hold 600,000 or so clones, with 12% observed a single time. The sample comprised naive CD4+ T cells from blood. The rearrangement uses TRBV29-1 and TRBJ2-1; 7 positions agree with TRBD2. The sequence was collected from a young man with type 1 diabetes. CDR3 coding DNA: TGCAGCGCCTATACCGGACTAGCCTACAATGAGCAGTTCTTC. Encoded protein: CSAYTGLAYNEQFF.